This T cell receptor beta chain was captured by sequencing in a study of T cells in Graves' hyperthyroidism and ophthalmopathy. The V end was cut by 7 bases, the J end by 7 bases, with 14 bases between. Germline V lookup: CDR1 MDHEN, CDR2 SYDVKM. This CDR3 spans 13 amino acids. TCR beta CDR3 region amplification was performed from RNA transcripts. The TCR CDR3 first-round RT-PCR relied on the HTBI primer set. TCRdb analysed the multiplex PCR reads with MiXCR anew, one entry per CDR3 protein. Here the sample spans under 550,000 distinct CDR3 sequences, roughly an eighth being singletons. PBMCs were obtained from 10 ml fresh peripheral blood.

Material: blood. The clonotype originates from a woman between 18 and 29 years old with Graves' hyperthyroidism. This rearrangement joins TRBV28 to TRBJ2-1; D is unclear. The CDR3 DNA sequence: TGTGCCAGCACCAACGCGGTTATTAATGAGCAGTTCTTC. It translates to CASTNAVINEQFF.